Below are 24 T cell receptor beta chains sequenced from a single sample in a study of T cell responses to AZD1222 COVID-19 vaccine. Profiling relied on immunoSEQ multiplex PCR, and the TCRdb table lists in-frame clones only, not all of them. Seen here are 150,000 to 180,000 clones, 90% to 95% observed once, and the top ten hold approximately 1.5%. The sequences come from peripheral blood, collected 28 days after the second AZD1222 dose. Every receptor here comes from an adult who received the AZD1222 COVID-19 vaccine.

This clone was detected only once. In the same sample, other DNA sequences code for this CDR3. This chain joins TRBV6-5 and TRBJ1-1; D unresolved. This CDR3 spans 13 amino acids. In germline, CDR1 is MNHEY, CDR2 SVGAGI. V was clipped by 2 bases and J by 1 base, with 5 bases between them. This CDR3 reads CASSYPGNTEAFF. The CDR3 region has the DNA TGTGCCAGCAGTTACCCAGGGAACACTGAAGCTTTCTTT.

In this sample, this clone turned up a few times. The genes are TRBV7-2 and TRBJ2-1; D may be TRBD2 (5 bases). Germline CDR1 is SGHTA and CDR2 is FQGNSA. The CDR3 is 15 residues long. Between the trimmed V and J ends, which lost 6 bases and 4 bases, there was a span of 16 bases. CDR3 sequence (DNA): TGTGCCAGCAGTTCGTTAGAAAGCGGTTACAATGAGCAGTTCTTC. It codes for CASSSLESGYNEQFF.

The V gene is TRBV30, the J gene TRBJ2-7; D is undetermined. This CDR3 is built from 10 residues. Trimming left V 2 bases short and J 6 bases short, with 5 bases between. Germline loops: CDR1 GTSNPN, CDR2 SVGIG (reference sequence). This CDR3 reads CAWSSIEQYF. The CDR3 nucleotides are TGTGCCTGGAGTAGTATCGAGCAGTACTTC.

This clone was counted a single time. The chain joins TRBV27 to TRBJ1-1, with D perhaps matching TRBD1 (5 bases). The CDR3 sequence is 13 residues long. Trimming removed 2 bases from V and 8 bases from J, with 12 bases in between. In germline, CDR1 is MNHEY, CDR2 SMNVEV (reference sequence). The CDR3 here is CASSLIPGREAFF. For the CDR3, the DNA is TGTGCCAGCAGTTTAATCCCAGGGCGGGAAGCTTTCTTT.

This chain connects TRBV19 to TRBJ2-7; the match to TRBD1 covers 8 bases. The CDR3 is 14 residues long. Germline trimming cut 6 bases from V and 4 bases from J; bases unmatched to any gene: 8. Germline values: CDR1 LNHDA, CDR2 SQIVND (reference sequence). The CDR3 DNA is TGTGCCAGTAGCATCGGAGGACAGGGTTACGAGCAGTACTTC. It is translated as CASSIGGQGYEQYF.

The chain links TRBV7-9 to TRBJ2-7, with 8 bases lining up with TRBD1. Germline CDR1 reads SEHNR; CDR2 reads FQNEAQ (reference sequence). Losses at the gene ends were 0 bases for V and 4 bases for J; bases not matched to a gene: 2. This CDR3 contains 14 residues. CDR3 residues: CASSLADREYEQYF. CDR3 sequence (DNA): TGTGCCAGCAGCTTAGCGGACAGGGAATACGAGCAGTACTTC.

The genes are TRBV5-6 and TRBJ2-1; 7 bases fit TRBD2. The germline V gene encodes CDR1 SGHDT and CDR2 YYEEEE. V lost 0 bases to trimming and J lost 4 bases; unmatched junction nucleotides: 4. The CDR3 sequence is 15 residues long. For the CDR3, the DNA is TGTGCCAGCAGCTTGGGCGGGGGACTGTACAATGAGCAGTTCTTC. Amino acids: CASSLGGGLYNEQFF.

The chain has TRBV7-9 and TRBJ1-1, with 8 bases fitting TRBD1. Germline CDR1 is SEHNR and CDR2 is FQNEAQ (reference sequence). The CDR3 runs to 17 residues. Trimming removed 5 bases from V and 1 base from J; junction bases left unmatched: 12. CDR3 residues: CASSPPGQVGENTEAFF. The DNA of the CDR3 is TGTGCCAGCAGCCCCCCGGGACAGGTGGGGGAGAACACTGAAGCTTTCTTT.

Points on this clone: Other nucleotide sequences in the sample specify the same CDR3. The rearrangement joins TRBV5-1 to TRBJ2-3, with TRBD2 matching over 9 bases. The CDR3 totals 16 residues. The V gene end was trimmed by 0 bases and the J gene end by 0 bases; junction bases not matched to a gene: 2. Per the germline V gene, CDR1 is SGHRS and CDR2 is YFSETQ. CDR3 DNA sequence: TGCGCCAGCAGCTTGGATAGCGGGGGCAGCACAGATACGCAGTATTTT. Translating gives CASSLDSGGSTDTQYF.

This chain uses TRBV11-3 with TRBJ2-2; 7 positions agree with TRBD1. From germline, CDR1 is SGHNT and CDR2 YENEEA. J lost 4 bases, V lost 6 bases, and 8 bases had no gene match. This CDR3 contains 15 residues. CDR3 in DNA: TGTGCCAGCAGAGAAGCCGGGACAGCCACCGGGGAGCTGTTTTTT. It codes for CASREAGTATGELFF.

Here the CDR3 DNA reads TGTGCCAGCAGCGTAGGAGGGACAGGGTTATACTCACCCCTCCACTTT. Protein product: CASSVGGTGLYSPLHF. The chain is built from TRBV9 and TRBJ1-6, with 9 nucleotides matching TRBD1. V was pared by 0 bases and J by 10 bases, with 8 bases of the junction left unmatched. The CDR3 is 16 residues long. The V gene's germline CDR1 is SGDLS and CDR2 YYNGEE.

The rearrangement links TRBV20-1 to TRBJ1-2; D remains ambiguous. CDR1 is DFQATT, CDR2 SNEGSKA, per germline (reference sequence). V gave up 3 bases and J gave up 5 bases, with 7 bases separating them. The CDR3 contains 11 residues. The DNA of the CDR3 is TGCAGTGCTAGGACCGGATATGGCTACACCTTC. This gives the protein CSARTGYGYTF.

The gene calls are TRBV5-1 and TRBJ2-1, with unresolved D. Trimming took off 6 bases at V and 0 bases at J, with 10 bases between the two ends. The CDR3 runs to 14 residues. Germline CDR1 reads SGHRS; CDR2 reads YFSETQ. The CDR3 DNA is TGCGCCAGCACAGTGAGTCCCTCCTACAATGAGCAGTTCTTC. Translation: CASTVSPSYNEQFF.

V is TRBV2 and J is TRBJ1-5, with a tentative D call TRBD1 (5 bases). CDR1 and CDR2 from the germline V gene are SNHLY and FYNNEI. This CDR3 has 16 residues. Trimming shortened V by 7 bases and J by 2 bases, and 18 bases separated the two germline ends. CDR3 DNA sequence: TGTGCCAGCAAGGAGCGGATAAAAGGGGGCAATCAGCCCCAGCATTTT. This encodes CASKERIKGGNQPQHF.

This clone was observed a single time. The chain recombines TRBV6-5 with TRBJ1-6; D might be TRBD1 (6 bases). The CDR3 covers 15 residues. Germline V gives CDR1 MNHEY, CDR2 SVGAGI. With 0 bases removed from V and 7 bases from J, the gap between germline ends came to 10 bases. CDR3 amino acids: CASSYSNRENSPLHF. The CDR3, as DNA: TGTGCCAGCAGTTACTCCAACAGGGAGAATTCACCCCTCCACTTT.

The V gene is TRBV6-5, the J gene TRBJ2-7; 8 bases fit TRBD1. This CDR3 spans 16 amino acids. With V trimmed by 4 bases and J by 3 bases, 11 bases remained unmatched. The V gene's germline CDR1 is MNHEY and CDR2 SVGAGI. The DNA for the CDR3 is TGTGCCAGCAGTTTATCCCCCGGGACAGGTGTCTACGAGCAGTACTTC. Its translation is CASSLSPGTGVYEQYF.

Here the CDR3 reads CASSQVLGGGDGYTF. CDR3 bases: TGTGCCAGCAGCCAAGTATTAGGGGGCGGGGATGGCTACACCTTC. V and J are TRBV3-1 (or the pseudogene TRBV3-2) and TRBJ1-2, with 7 bases that match TRBD1. After removal of 1 base from V and 6 bases from J, the junction contained 8 bases not matched to a gene. CDR1 and CDR2 (germline): LGHDT, YNNKEL (reference sequence). This CDR3 contains 15 residues.

This chain joins TRBV20-1 and TRBJ2-7; tentative D call: TRBD2 (6 bases). The CDR3 is 15 amino acids. Germline loops: CDR1 DFQATT, CDR2 SNEGSKA (reference sequence). V lost 3 bases and J 2 bases, leaving 17 bases between the germline ends. The CDR3, as DNA: TGCAGTGCTAGTAATTTGCGGGGTTCTACCTACGAGCAGTACTTC. This translates into CSASNLRGSTYEQYF.

This chain uses TRBV27 with TRBJ2-7, with 7 bases matching TRBD1. The CDR3 loop spans 13 amino acids. Germline CDR1 MNHEY, CDR2 SMNVEV (reference sequence). Losses at the gene ends were 4 bases for V and 1 base for J; bases not matched to a gene: 1. In DNA, the CDR3 is TGTGCCAGCAGTTGGGGACAGTCCTACGAGCAGTACTTC. Encoded protein: CASSWGQSYEQYF.

The chain links TRBV28 to TRBJ1-6; 7 positions match TRBD1. Germline CDR1 MDHEN, CDR2 SYDVKM. The CDR3 sequence is 17 residues long. Germline trimming cut 6 bases from V and 0 bases from J; bases unmatched to any gene: 8. Here the CDR3 reads CASSRTGRSSYNSPLHF. CDR3 coding DNA: TGTGCCAGCAGCCGGACAGGAAGGAGCTCCTATAATTCACCCCTCCACTTT.

The chain is built from TRBV28 and TRBJ2-7; D unclear. The CDR3 spans 13 residues. CDR1 is MDHEN, CDR2 SYDVKM, per germline. V shed 4 bases and J shed 0 bases, with 7 bases lying between them. CDR3 region: CASSWGNSYEQYF. CDR3 DNA sequence: TGTGCCAGCAGTTGGGGTAACTCCTACGAGCAGTACTTC.

The chain recombines TRBV6-5 with TRBJ2-4; D might be TRBD1 (5 bases). Trimming removed 6 bases from V and 8 bases from J, with 17 bases in between. The CDR3 has 14 amino acids. Germline V gene lookup returns CDR1 MNHEY and CDR2 SVGAGI. DNA of the CDR3: TGTGCCAGCAGCCCCCCAGGGTTGGGGCACATTCAGTACTTC. This encodes CASSPPGLGHIQYF.

The V and J genes are TRBV28 and TRBJ1-2; possible D gene TRBD1, 6 bases. Germline values: CDR1 MDHEN, CDR2 SYDVKM. The CDR3 loop spans 14 amino acids. The V end lost 3 bases, the J end lost 11 bases, and 19 bases lay between the germline ends. The CDR3 here is CASSLVDSAVVYTF. The CDR3 nucleotides read TGTGCCAGCAGTTTGGTGGACAGTGCGGTGGTGTACACCTTC.

V gene TRBV10-2 combines with J gene TRBJ2-1; no reliable D call. In germline, CDR1 is WSHSY, CDR2 SAAADI. This CDR3 has 13 residues. V was clipped by 6 bases and J by 2 bases, with 8 bases between them. CDR3 amino acids: CASRGTPYNEQFF. CDR3 sequence (DNA): TGCGCCAGCAGGGGAACCCCCTACAATGAGCAGTTCTTC.